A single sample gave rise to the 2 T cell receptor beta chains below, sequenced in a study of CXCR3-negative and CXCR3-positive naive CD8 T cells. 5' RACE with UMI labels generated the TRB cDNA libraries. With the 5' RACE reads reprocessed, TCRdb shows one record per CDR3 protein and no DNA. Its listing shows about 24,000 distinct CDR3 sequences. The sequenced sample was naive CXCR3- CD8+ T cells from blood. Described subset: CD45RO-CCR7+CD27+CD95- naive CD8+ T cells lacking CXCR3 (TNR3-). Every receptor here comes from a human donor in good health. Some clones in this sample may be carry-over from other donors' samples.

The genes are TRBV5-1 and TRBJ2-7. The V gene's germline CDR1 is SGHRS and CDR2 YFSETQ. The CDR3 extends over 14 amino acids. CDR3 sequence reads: CASSLGVDPYEQYF.

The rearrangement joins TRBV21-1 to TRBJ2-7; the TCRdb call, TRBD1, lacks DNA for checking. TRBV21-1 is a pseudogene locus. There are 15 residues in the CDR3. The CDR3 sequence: CASSKAFDREGEQYF.